Listed here are 24 T cell receptor beta chains from one sample, sequenced in a study of blood T cell repertoires in COVID-19. Generated by immunoSEQ multiplex PCR, the TCRdb table keeps only in-frame clones and is missing some. The table shows some 110,000 clones, with approximately 80% occurring only once. The sequencing input was peripheral blood. The receptor source for this set is a man in his fifties or sixties with acute or convalescent COVID-19.

The chain employs TRBV5-4 and TRBJ1-1; the D is unclear. The CDR3 extends over 13 amino acids. Germline assignment: CDR1 SGHNT and CDR2 YYREEE (reference sequence). V was trimmed by 0 bases and J by 3 bases, leaving 6 bases between them. The CDR3 loop reads CASSLDRYTEAFF. The CDR3 DNA sequence: TGTGCCAGCAGCTTGGACCGGTACACTGAAGCTTTCTTT.

The chain carries TRBV10-2 and TRBJ1-2, with D unclear. Germline-derived CDR1 and CDR2 are WSHSY and SAAADI. The CDR3 loop spans 14 amino acids. Trimming removed 0 bases from V and 7 bases from J, with 12 bases in between. This CDR3 reads CASSESRLSGGYTF. For the CDR3, the DNA is TGCGCCAGCAGTGAGTCCCGCCTCTCGGGTGGCTACACCTTC.

This clone was counted once. The genes are TRBV7-9 and TRBJ2-3; TRBD2 is a possible D gene (6 bases). Germline lookup yields CDR1 SEHNR and CDR2 FQNEAQ (reference sequence). V lost 5 bases and J 1 base, leaving 13 bases between the germline ends. The CDR3 totals 15 residues. The CDR3 bases are TGTGCCAGCAGCCGTGCGGGGTTCGGCACAGATACGCAGTATTTT. Translation gives CASSRAGFGTDTQYF.

The chain uses TRBV5-1 and TRBJ1-2, with D perhaps matching TRBD1 (5 bases). Germline V gives CDR1 SGHRS, CDR2 YFSETQ. The CDR3 loop spans 12 amino acids. V was cut by 4 bases and J by 4 bases, with 8 bases left in between. This CDR3 is CASSGQGYGYTF. The DNA for the CDR3 is TGCGCCAGCAGCGGCCAGGGCTATGGCTACACCTTC. Filled out from reference TRBV5-1 and TRBJ1-2, the complete variable domain reads KAGVTQTPRYLIKTRGQQVTLSCSPISGHRSVSWYQQTPGQGLQFLFEYFSETQRNKGNFPGRFSGRQFSNSRSEMNVSTLELGDSALYLCASSGQGYGYTFGSGTRLTVV.

V gene TRBV5-1 combines with J gene TRBJ2-5; D is possibly TRBD2 (7 bases). Germline V gene lookup returns CDR1 SGHRS and CDR2 YFSETQ. V was cut by 4 bases and J by 5 bases, with 21 bases left in between. This CDR3 region has 16 residues. The CDR3 sequence: CASSPIGGTTLETQYF. The CDR3 coding sequence is TGCGCCAGCAGCCCCATCGGGGGGACAACACTGGAGACCCAGTACTTC.

The genes are TRBV7-8 and TRBJ1-3, with D unresolved. The CDR3 spans 16 residues. V shed 1 base and J shed 0 bases, with 10 bases lying between them. The germline CDR1 and CDR2 sequences are SGHVS and FQNEAQ. CDR3 nucleotide sequence: TGTGCCAGCAGCTTAGTTGAGGGTCCCTCTGGAAACACCATATATTTT. Its translation is CASSLVEGPSGNTIYF.

The genes are TRBV27 and TRBJ2-1; 11 nucleotides align to TRBD2. The CDR3 contains 15 residues. After removal of 6 bases from V and 15 bases from J, the junction contained 16 bases not matched to a gene. In germline, CDR1 is MNHEY, CDR2 SMNVEV (reference sequence). CDR3 residues: CASRRWTSGLVIWFF. The CDR3 DNA is TGTGCCAGCAGAAGATGGACTAGCGGGTTGGTGATTTGGTTCTTC.

This chain uses TRBV11-2 with TRBJ1-4; tentative D call: TRBD1 (5 bases). V dropped 3 bases and J dropped 8 bases, with 19 bases sitting between them. CDR3 length: 16 residues. The V gene's germline CDR1 is SGHAT and CDR2 FQNNGV. The CDR3 bases are TGTGCCAGCAGCTTTAGCAAAGGGACTCGGGGCGAAAAACTGTTTTTT. Its protein product is CASSFSKGTRGEKLFF.

This clone was seen only a few times. The chain recombines TRBV7-3 with TRBJ2-1; TRBD2 aligns across 7 bases. CDR3 length: 15 amino acids. CDR1 and CDR2 from the germline V gene are SGHTA and FQGTGA. V lost 2 bases, J lost 7 bases, and 8 bases stayed unmatched. CDR3 loop: CASSLWVREGNEQFF. As DNA, the CDR3 is TGTGCCAGCAGCTTATGGGTTAGGGAGGGTAATGAGCAGTTCTTC.

V is TRBV5-6 and J is TRBJ2-1; TRBD2 matches at 11 bases. The CDR3 extends over 15 amino acids. J gave up 7 bases and V 7 bases, and 10 bases lay outside the gene matches. Germline V lookup: CDR1 SGHDT, CDR2 YYEEEE. CDR3 residues: CASVSGRASYNEQFF. In nucleotides, the CDR3 is TGTGCCAGCGTTAGCGGGAGGGCCTCTTATAATGAGCAGTTCTTC.

The rearrangement links TRBV18 to TRBJ2-3, with 10 bases aligning to TRBD2. The CDR3 has 16 residues. V trimming: 6 bases; J trimming: 2 bases; junction bases outside the gene matches: 8. CDR1 is KGHSH and CDR2 is LQKENI in the germline V gene. The CDR3 sequence is CASSLSSGGFTDTQYF. The CDR3 DNA reads TGTGCCAGCTCGCTCTCTAGCGGGGGCTTCACAGATACGCAGTATTTT.

This chain joins TRBV7-9 and TRBJ2-5; the match to TRBD2 covers 9 bases. The CDR3 covers 16 residues. V shed 0 bases, J shed 2 bases, and the junction held 4 bases outside the gene matches. Looked up from germline, CDR1 is SEHNR and CDR2 is FQNEAQ (reference sequence). The CDR3 protein is CASSLASGRYQETQYF. DNA for the CDR3: TGTGCCAGCAGCTTAGCTAGCGGGAGATATCAAGAGACCCAGTACTTC.

The genes are TRBV15 and TRBJ2-3; D gene unclear. Trimming took 1 base from V and 2 from J, leaving 10 bases between them. This CDR3 comprises 15 residues. Germline lookup yields CDR1 LNHNV and CDR2 YYDKDF (reference sequence). The CDR3 DNA follows: TGTGCCACCAGCAGAGGAGAGCCCACCACAGATACGCAGTATTTT. Translation gives CATSRGEPTTDTQYF.

The rearrangement joins TRBV3-1 (or the pseudogene TRBV3-2) to TRBJ1-2; possibly TRBD1 for D (6 bases). Trimming left V 4 bases short and J 6 bases short, with 15 bases between. The CDR3 loop spans 14 amino acids. Germline CDR1 reads LGHDT; CDR2 reads YNNKEL (reference sequence). Written as DNA, the CDR3 is TGTGCCAGCAGCCTGACAGGAGTGATGGATGGCTACACCTTC. This encodes CASSLTGVMDGYTF.

This clone turned up a few times. This chain joins TRBV2 and TRBJ1-2, with TRBD1 matching 9 bases. The ends lost 0 bases at V and 12 bases at J; junction bases unmatched: 8. The CDR3 has 14 residues. Germline values: CDR1 SNHLY, CDR2 FYNNEI. The CDR3 DNA follows: TGTGCCAGCAGTGAAGCGGATGCGGGACAGGGCCACACCTTC. It translates to CASSEADAGQGHTF.

The rearrangement uses TRBV18 and TRBJ1-2, with 10 bases identical to TRBD1. Losses at the gene ends were 1 base for V and 6 bases for J; bases not matched to a gene: 2. Germline CDR1 and CDR2: KGHSH and LQKENI. The CDR3 contains 14 residues. CDR3 residues: CASSPQGQGHGYTF. The CDR3 DNA reads as TGTGCCAGCTCACCACAGGGACAGGGGCATGGCTACACCTTC. Full variable domain (outside the CDR3, taken from reference TRBV18 and TRBJ1-2): NAGVMQNPRHLVRRRGQEARLRCSPMKGHSHVYWYRQLPEEGLKFMVYLQKENIIDESGMPKERFSAEFPKEGPSILRIQQVVRGDSAAYFCASSPQGQGHGYTFGSGTRLTVV.

The chain has TRBV9 and TRBJ1-5; 9 bases map to TRBD1. This CDR3 region has 15 residues. V was clipped by 4 bases and J by 4 bases; unmatched bases: 6. Per germline, CDR1 SGDLS and CDR2 YYNGEE. For the CDR3, the DNA is TGTGCCAGCAGCTCACAGGGGGCCCAAAATCAGCCCCAGCATTTT. Protein: CASSSQGAQNQPQHF.

V usage is TRBV30 and J usage is TRBJ1-1; D is possibly TRBD1 (5 bases). The CDR3 is 13 residues long. The V gene's germline CDR1 is GTSNPN and CDR2 SVGIG (reference sequence). The V gene lost 4 bases and the J gene lost 4 bases, with 13 bases spanning the gap. The CDR3 nucleotides are TGTGCCTGGAAACGGCAGGGCGGCACTGAAGCTTTCTTT. Protein: CAWKRQGGTEAFF.

The V and J genes are TRBV6-1 and TRBJ2-7; TRBD1 agrees at 7 bases. V was pared by 3 bases and J by 0 bases, with 11 bases of the junction left unmatched. Germline-derived CDR1 and CDR2 are MNHNS and SASEGT. This CDR3 is built from 17 residues. The CDR3 region is CASSEGPKGTVSYEQYF. In DNA, the CDR3 is TGTGCCAGCAGTGAGGGCCCAAAAGGGACAGTCTCCTACGAGCAGTACTTC.

This clone was seen just once. The chain uses TRBV19 and TRBJ1-3; D gene uncertain. This CDR3 comprises 16 residues. Between the trimmed V and J ends, which lost 3 bases and 0 bases, there was a span of 12 bases. CDR1 is LNHDA and CDR2 is SQIVND in the germline V gene (reference sequence). The CDR3 coding sequence is TGTGCCAGTAGTATCCTCTCGGGAAGCTCTGGAAACACCATATATTTT. Its translation: CASSILSGSSGNTIYF.

Only a few counts were recorded for this clone. The chain uses TRBV19 and TRBJ1-5; 9 bases are a match to TRBD1. Trimming at V came to 8 bases and at J to 0 bases, leaving 5 bases not matched to a gene. Germline V gene lookup returns CDR1 LNHDA and CDR2 SQIVND (reference sequence). This CDR3 comprises 15 residues. This CDR3 is CASGTGWDSNQPQHF. CDR3 sequence (DNA): TGTGCCAGTGGGACAGGGTGGGATAGCAATCAGCCCCAGCATTTT.

The chain couples TRBV28 to TRBJ1-1; 7 nucleotides match TRBD1. The CDR3 is 14 residues long. From germline, CDR1 is MDHEN and CDR2 SYDVKM. V lost 5 bases and J lost 1; bases outside the gene matches: 4. DNA for the CDR3: TGTGCCAGCAGTCAATACAGGGGGAACACTGAAGCTTTCTTT. It translates to CASSQYRGNTEAFF.

This clone was seen only a few times. This chain joins TRBV5-4 and TRBJ2-7; D perhaps matches TRBD2 (6 bases). Germline V gene sequence: CDR1 SGHNT, CDR2 YYREEE (reference sequence). V was cut by 2 bases and J by 4 bases, with 16 bases left in between. The length of the CDR3 is 15 residues. The DNA for the CDR3 is TGTGCCAGCAGCTTATCGGGCGGGATAGCTTACGAGCAGTACTTC. Translation gives CASSLSGGIAYEQYF.

J is TRBJ2-7 and V is TRBV6-5; TRBD1 is a possible D gene (6 bases). CDR3 length: 15 residues. The germline V gene encodes CDR1 MNHEY and CDR2 SVGAGI. V was trimmed by 2 bases and J by 4 bases, leaving 15 bases between them. This CDR3 is CASSYQPRGAYEQYF. The CDR3 DNA reads as TGTGCCAGCAGTTACCAGCCCAGGGGCGCTTACGAGCAGTACTTC.